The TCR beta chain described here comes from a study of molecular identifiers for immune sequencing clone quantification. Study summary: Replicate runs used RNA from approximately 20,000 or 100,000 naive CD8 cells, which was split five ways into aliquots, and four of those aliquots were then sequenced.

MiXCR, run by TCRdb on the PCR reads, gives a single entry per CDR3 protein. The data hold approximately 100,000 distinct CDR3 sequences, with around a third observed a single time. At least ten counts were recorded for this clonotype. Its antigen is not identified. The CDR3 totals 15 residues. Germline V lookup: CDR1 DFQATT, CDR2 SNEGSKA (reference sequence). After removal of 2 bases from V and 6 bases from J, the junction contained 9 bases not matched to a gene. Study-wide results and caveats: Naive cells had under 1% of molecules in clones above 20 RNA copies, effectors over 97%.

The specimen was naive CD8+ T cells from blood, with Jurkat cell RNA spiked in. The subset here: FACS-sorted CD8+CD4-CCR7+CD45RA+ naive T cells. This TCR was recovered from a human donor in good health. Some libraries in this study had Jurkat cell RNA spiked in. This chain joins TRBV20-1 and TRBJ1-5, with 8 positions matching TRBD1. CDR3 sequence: CSARRSSRGLQPQHF. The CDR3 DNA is TGCAGTGCTAGACGTTCTTCCAGGGGGCTTCAGCCCCAGCATTTT.